The 3 T cell receptor beta chains reported below all come from one sample, sequenced in a study of shared clonotypes between healthy human individuals. The method was immunoSEQ multiplex PCR; TCRdb's version includes in-frame clones alone and lacks a portion of them. This repertoire shows about 660,000 clones, around 72% found once; its top ten account for around 1.6%. Sequenced: memory CD4+ T cells sorted from blood. The subset here: CD45RA-negative fraction. These receptors were obtained from a woman between 25 and 40 years old in good health.

The chain joins TRBV9 to TRBJ1-2; D is unresolved. Germline CDR1 is SGDLS and CDR2 is YYNGEE. V lost 0 bases and J 6 bases, leaving 15 bases between the germline ends. The CDR3 length is 15 residues. DNA of the CDR3: TGTGCCAGCAGCGTAGCGCCGGGGAATAGAGATGGCTACACCTTC. It is translated as CASSVAPGNRDGYTF.

The chain couples TRBV5-4 to TRBJ2-5; D unresolved. Trimming took off 4 bases at V and 0 bases at J, with 10 bases between the two ends. The germline gives CDR1 SGHNT, CDR2 YYREEE (reference sequence). The CDR3 is made up of 14 amino acids. CDR3 bases: TGTGCCAGCAGCGCTGGCCGGTACCAAGAGACCCAGTACTTC. It translates to CASSAGRYQETQYF.

The chain employs TRBV19 and TRBJ1-5, with TRBD1 as a possible D gene (5 bases). This CDR3 has 17 amino acids. Per germline, CDR1 LNHDA and CDR2 SQIVND (reference sequence). V lost 0 bases and J lost 0, with 12 bases in between. CDR3 loop: CASSIDTRGGSNQPQHF. CDR3 DNA: TGTGCCAGTAGTATAGATACCCGGGGGGGTAGCAATCAGCCCCAGCATTTT. Full variable domain (missing parts from reference TRBV19 and TRBJ1-5): DGGITQSPKYLFRKEGQNVTLSCEQNLNHDAMYWYRQDPGQGLRLIYYSQIVNDFQKGDIAEGYSVSREKKESFPLTVTSAQKNPTAFYLCASSIDTRGGSNQPQHFGDGTRLSIL.